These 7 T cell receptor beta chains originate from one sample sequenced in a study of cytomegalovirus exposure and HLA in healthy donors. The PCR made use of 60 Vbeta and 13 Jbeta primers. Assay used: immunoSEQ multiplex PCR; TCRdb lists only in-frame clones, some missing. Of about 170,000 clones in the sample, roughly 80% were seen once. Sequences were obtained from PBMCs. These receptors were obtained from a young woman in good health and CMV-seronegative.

CDR3 loop: CASSRDMAYTF. The CDR3 coding sequence is TGTGCCAGCAGCCGGGACATGGCCTACACCTTC. The chain has TRBV2 and TRBJ1-2; D is possibly TRBD1 (6 bases). CDR1 is SNHLY, CDR2 FYNNEI, per germline. The V gene lost 6 bases and the J gene lost 10 bases, with 12 bases spanning the gap. CDR3 size: 11 residues.

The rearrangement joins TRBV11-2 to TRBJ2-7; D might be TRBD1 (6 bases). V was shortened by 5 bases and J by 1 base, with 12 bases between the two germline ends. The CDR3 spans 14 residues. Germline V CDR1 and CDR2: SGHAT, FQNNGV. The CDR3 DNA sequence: TGTGCCAGCAGCGGACAGCGGACTTCCTACGAGCAGTACTTC. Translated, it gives CASSGQRTSYEQYF.

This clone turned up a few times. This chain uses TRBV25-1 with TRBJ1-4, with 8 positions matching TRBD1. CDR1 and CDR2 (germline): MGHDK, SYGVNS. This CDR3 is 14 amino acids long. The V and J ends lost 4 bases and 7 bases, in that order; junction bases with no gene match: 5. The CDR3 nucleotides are TGTGCCAGCAGTGCCCAGGGGGCTCTTGAAAAACTGTTTTTT. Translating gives CASSAQGALEKLFF.

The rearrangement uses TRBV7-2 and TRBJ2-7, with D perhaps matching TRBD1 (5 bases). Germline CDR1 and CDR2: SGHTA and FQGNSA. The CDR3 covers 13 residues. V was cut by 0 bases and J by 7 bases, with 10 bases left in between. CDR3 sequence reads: CASSLAGVGEQYF. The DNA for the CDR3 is TGTGCCAGCAGCTTAGCAGGGGTGGGGGAGCAGTACTTC.

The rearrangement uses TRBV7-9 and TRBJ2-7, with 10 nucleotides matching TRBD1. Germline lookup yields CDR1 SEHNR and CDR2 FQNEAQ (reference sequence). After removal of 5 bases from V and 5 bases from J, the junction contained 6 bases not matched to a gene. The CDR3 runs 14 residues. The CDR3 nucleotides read TGTGCCAGCAGCCTCGGGACAGGGGTCCACGAGCAGTACTTC. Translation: CASSLGTGVHEQYF.

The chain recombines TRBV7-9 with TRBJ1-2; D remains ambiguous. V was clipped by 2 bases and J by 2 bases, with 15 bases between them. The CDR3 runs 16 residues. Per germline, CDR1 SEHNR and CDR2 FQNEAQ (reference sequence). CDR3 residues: CASSLSISAGNYGYTF. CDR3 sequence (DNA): TGTGCCAGCAGCTTAAGTATCTCGGCGGGAAACTATGGCTACACCTTC.

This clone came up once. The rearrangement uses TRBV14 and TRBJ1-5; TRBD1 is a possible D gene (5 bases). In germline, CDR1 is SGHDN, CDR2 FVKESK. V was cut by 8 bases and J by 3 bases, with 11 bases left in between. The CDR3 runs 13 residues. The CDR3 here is CASSGGFNQPQHF. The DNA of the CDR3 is TGTGCCAGCTCGGGGGGGTTCAATCAGCCCCAGCATTTT.